A single sample is the source of the 16 T cell receptor beta chains below, sequenced in a study of memory B cells and T cells in multiple sclerosis. The method was immunoSEQ multiplex PCR; TCRdb's version includes in-frame clones alone and lacks a portion of them. Of over 6,500 clones listed, roughly 50% were seen once; the top ten hold 33%. Input material: memory (CD45RO+) CD8+ T cells from blood. The receptors derive from a human donor with multiple sclerosis.

The chain links TRBV30 to TRBJ2-4, with a possible D match to TRBD1 (5 bases). The J call is doubtful: the DNA matches TRBJ2-6 better. This CDR3 spans 16 amino acids. The germline CDR1 and CDR2 sequences are GTSNPN and SVGIG (reference sequence). The CDR3 region has the DNA TGTGGATGGAGTGTACCGGCAGGGAATGGGGCCAACGTCCTGACTTTC. It specifies CGWSVPAGNGANVLTF.

This chain connects TRBV19 to TRBJ2-6, with a weak D call TRBD2 (5 bases). V lost 1 base to trimming and J lost 0 bases, with 7 bases between them. The CDR3 runs to 16 residues. Germline CDR1 and CDR2: LNHDA and SQIVND (reference sequence). CDR3 residues: CASSIAEGSGANVLTF. In DNA, the CDR3 is TGTGCCAGTAGTATAGCCGAGGGCTCTGGGGCCAACGTCCTGACTTTC.

The gene calls are TRBV28 and TRBJ2-7; tentatively, D is TRBD2 (5 bases). The V end lost 3 bases, the J end lost 3 bases, and 15 bases lay between the germline ends. The CDR3 length is 15 residues. Germline-derived CDR1 and CDR2 are MDHEN and SYDVKM. The CDR3 DNA follows: TGTGCCAGCAGTTTGGGCGCCCCGAGGGACTACGAGCAGTACTTC. Encoded protein: CASSLGAPRDYEQYF.

The rearrangement joins TRBV5-1 to TRBJ1-6; TRBD1 agrees at 9 bases. This CDR3 is built from 14 residues. J was trimmed by 8 bases and V by 3 bases; bases with no gene match: 3. Germline V gene data show CDR1 as SGHRS and CDR2 as YFSETQ. The CDR3 sequence is CASSSDRGYSPLHF. For the CDR3, the DNA is TGCGCCAGCAGCTCGGACAGGGGTTATTCACCCCTCCACTTT.

The V gene is TRBV9, the J gene TRBJ2-3; 10 bases are a match to TRBD2. The germline V gene has CDR1 SGDLS and CDR2 YYNGEE. Losses at the gene ends were 4 bases for V and 4 bases for J; bases not matched to a gene: 6. The CDR3 sequence is 15 residues long. This CDR3 is CASSPGTSEPDTQYF. CDR3 coding DNA: TGTGCCAGCAGCCCTGGGACTAGCGAGCCAGATACGCAGTATTTT.

The chain joins TRBV5-4 to TRBJ2-3, with 12 bases matching TRBD1. The CDR3 length is 16 residues. The ends lost 4 bases at V and 6 bases at J; junction bases unmatched: 9. Germline-derived CDR1 and CDR2 are SGHNT and YYREEE (reference sequence). In nucleotides, the CDR3 is TGTGCCAGCAGCCCACCCGGGACAGGGGGCTTGGATACGCAGTATTTT. Residues: CASSPPGTGGLDTQYF.

The chain links TRBV6-4 to TRBJ2-6; D gene unclear. The germline gives CDR1 MRHNA, CDR2 SNTAGT. The CDR3 loop spans 14 amino acids. The ends were cut back, 4 bases at V and 0 bases at J, with 4 bases in the middle. In DNA form, the CDR3 reads TGTGCCAGCAGTGGACACTCTGGGGCCAACGTCCTGACTTTC. It specifies CASSGHSGANVLTF.

The chain has TRBV10-3 and TRBJ2-2; 11 nucleotides line up with TRBD2. The CDR3 is 16 residues long. Germline V CDR1 and CDR2: ENHRY, SYGVKD. Trimming removed 7 bases from V and 1 base from J; junction bases left unmatched: 5. CDR3: CAITPGTSGNTGELFF. CDR3 sequence (DNA): TGTGCCATCACTCCCGGGACTAGCGGGAACACCGGGGAGCTGTTTTTT.

V gene TRBV10-3 combines with J gene TRBJ1-6; 10 bases fit TRBD1. CDR3 length: 16 amino acids. Unmatched junction bases numbered 5, after V lost 6 bases and J lost 3 bases. Germline V gene data show CDR1 as ENHRY and CDR2 as SYGVKD. The CDR3 loop is CAISQDRGDYNSPLHF. In nucleotides, the CDR3 is TGTGCCATCAGCCAGGACAGGGGGGACTATAATTCACCCCTCCACTTT.

This chain uses TRBV5-4 with TRBJ2-5; 8 bases map to TRBD2. Trimming cost V 1 base and J 3 bases; bases outside gene matches: 11. Germline values: CDR1 SGHNT, CDR2 YYREEE (reference sequence). There are 17 residues in the CDR3. The CDR3, as DNA: TGTGCCAGCAGCTTGCTCGTTCCCCGGGGGGGGAAAGAGACCCAGTACTTC. This translates into CASSLLVPRGGKETQYF.

The chain combines TRBV7-9 with TRBJ1-1; no definite D call. CDR3 length: 11 residues. CDR1 SEHNR and CDR2 FQNEAQ come from the germline V gene (reference sequence). Trimming pared 4 bases from V and 7 bases from J, leaving 7 bases between. This CDR3 reads CASSSSLEAFF. The DNA of the CDR3 is TGTGCCAGCAGCTCCTCTCTTGAAGCTTTCTTT.

By share of the sample, this clone is medium-sized. The rearrangement links TRBV6-1 to TRBJ1-5, with 8 positions matching TRBD1. Germline V CDR1 and CDR2: MNHNS, SASEGT. Unmatched junction bases numbered 6, after V lost 8 bases and J lost 6 bases. CDR3 length: 13 residues. The CDR3 reads CASGTTGVQPQHF. The CDR3 nucleotides read TGTGCCAGCGGAACGACAGGGGTTCAGCCCCAGCATTTT.

The chain recombines TRBV27 with TRBJ2-7, with D unresolved. Germline CDR1 is MNHEY and CDR2 is SMNVEV (reference sequence). V was cut by 0 bases and J by 0 bases, with 18 bases left in between. The CDR3 is 18 amino acids. The CDR3, as DNA: TGTGCCAGCAGTTTATCGATGTGGCAGGTATTCCTCTCCTACGAGCAGTACTTC. Residues: CASSLSMWQVFLSYEQYF.

The table lists this clone with a count of one. The chain carries TRBV5-1 and TRBJ2-7, with 9 bases that match TRBD1. V lost 0 bases, J lost 5 bases, and 6 bases stayed unmatched. Per germline, CDR1 SGHRS and CDR2 YFSETQ. The CDR3 consists of 15 residues. In nucleotides, the CDR3 is TGCGCCAGCAGCTTGGATAACAGGGGGCGAGACGAGCAGTACTTC. Translation: CASSLDNRGRDEQYF.

The table lists this clone with a few counts. The chain carries TRBV11-2 and TRBJ2-1, with a tentative D call TRBD1 (6 bases). Trimming pared 3 bases from V and 10 bases from J, leaving 13 bases between. Germline V lookup: CDR1 SGHAT, CDR2 FQNNGV. This CDR3 spans 13 amino acids. The CDR3: CASSLTGLLEQFF. The DNA of the CDR3 is TGTGCCAGCAGCTTGACAGGCCTTTTGGAGCAGTTCTTC.

This clone showed up just once. The chain carries TRBV7-9 and TRBJ2-5; a weak D match, TRBD2 (5 bases). This CDR3 region has 15 residues. Looked up from germline, CDR1 is SEHNR and CDR2 is FQNEAQ (reference sequence). The V end lost 7 bases, the J end lost 3 bases, and 18 bases lay between the germline ends. This CDR3 reads CASMNSRLTEETQYF. The CDR3, as DNA: TGTGCCAGCATGAACTCTCGACTAACCGAAGAGACCCAGTACTTC.